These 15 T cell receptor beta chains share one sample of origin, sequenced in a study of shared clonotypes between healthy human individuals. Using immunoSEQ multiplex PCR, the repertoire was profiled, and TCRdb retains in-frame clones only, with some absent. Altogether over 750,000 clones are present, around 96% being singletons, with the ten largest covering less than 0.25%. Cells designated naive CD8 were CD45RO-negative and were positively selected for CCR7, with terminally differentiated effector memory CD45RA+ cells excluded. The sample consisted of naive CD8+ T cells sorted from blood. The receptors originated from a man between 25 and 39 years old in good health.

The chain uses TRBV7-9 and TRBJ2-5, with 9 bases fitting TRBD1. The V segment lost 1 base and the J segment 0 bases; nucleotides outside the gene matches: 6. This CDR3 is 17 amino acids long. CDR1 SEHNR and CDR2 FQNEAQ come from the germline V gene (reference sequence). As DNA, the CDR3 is TGTGCCAGCAGCTTAGGGAAACAGGGGGCGTACCAAGAGACCCAGTACTTC. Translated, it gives CASSLGKQGAYQETQYF. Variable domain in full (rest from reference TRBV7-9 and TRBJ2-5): DTGVSQNPRHKITKRGQNVTFRCDPISEHNRLYWYRQTLGQGPEFLTYFQNEAQLEKSRLLSDRFSAERPKGSFSTLEIQRTEQGDSAMYLCASSLGKQGAYQETQYFGPGTRLLVL.

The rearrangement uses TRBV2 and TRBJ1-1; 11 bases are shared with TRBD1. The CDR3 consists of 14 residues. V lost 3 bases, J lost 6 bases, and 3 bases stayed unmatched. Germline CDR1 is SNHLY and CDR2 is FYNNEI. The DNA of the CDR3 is TGTGCCAGCAGTGATCGGACAGGGGGCCCTGAAGCTTTCTTT. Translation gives CASSDRTGGPEAFF.

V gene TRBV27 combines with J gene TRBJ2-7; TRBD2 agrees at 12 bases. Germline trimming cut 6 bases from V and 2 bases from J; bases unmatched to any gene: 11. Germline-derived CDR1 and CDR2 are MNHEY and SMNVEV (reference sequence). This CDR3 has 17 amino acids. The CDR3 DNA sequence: TGTGCCAGCAGCTCCTTCGACGGGACTAGCGGGCCCTACGAGCAGTACTTC. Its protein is CASSSFDGTSGPYEQYF.

CDR3 in amino acids: CASSVATRPGGGDGELFF. CDR3 coding DNA: TGTGCCAGCAGCGTAGCTACTCGACCAGGGGGCGGGGACGGGGAGCTGTTTTTT. The rearrangement links TRBV9 to TRBJ2-2; 8 bases map to TRBD1. Germline V CDR1 and CDR2: SGDLS, YYNGEE. V dropped 0 bases and J dropped 7; count of bases not matched to a gene: 14. This CDR3 is built from 18 residues.

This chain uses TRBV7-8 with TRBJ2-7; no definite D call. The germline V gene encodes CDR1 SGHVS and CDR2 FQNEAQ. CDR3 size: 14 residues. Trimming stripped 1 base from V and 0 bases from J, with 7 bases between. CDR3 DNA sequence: TGTGCCAGCAGCTTAGATACGACCTCCTACGAGCAGTACTTC. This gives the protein CASSLDTTSYEQYF. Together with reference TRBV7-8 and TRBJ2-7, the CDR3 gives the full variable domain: GAGVSQSPRYKVAKRGQDVALRCDPISGHVSLFWYQQALGQGPEFLTYFQNEAQLDKSGLPSDRFFAERPEGSVSTLKIQRTQQEDSAVYLCASSLDTTSYEQYFGPGTRLTVT.

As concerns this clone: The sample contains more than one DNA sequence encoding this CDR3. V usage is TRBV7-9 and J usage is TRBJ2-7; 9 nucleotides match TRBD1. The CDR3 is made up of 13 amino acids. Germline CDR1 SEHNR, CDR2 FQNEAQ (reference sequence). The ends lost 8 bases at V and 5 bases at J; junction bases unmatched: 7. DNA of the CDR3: TGTGCCAGCTCGTCCGGACAGGGGAACGAGCAGTACTTC. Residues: CASSSGQGNEQYF.

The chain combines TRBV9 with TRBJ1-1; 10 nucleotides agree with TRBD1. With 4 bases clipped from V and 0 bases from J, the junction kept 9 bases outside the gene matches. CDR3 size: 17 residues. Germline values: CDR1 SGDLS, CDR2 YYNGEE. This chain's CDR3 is CASSPDSGTGVNTEAFF. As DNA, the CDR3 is TGTGCCAGCAGCCCCGATAGCGGGACAGGGGTGAACACTGAAGCTTTCTTT.

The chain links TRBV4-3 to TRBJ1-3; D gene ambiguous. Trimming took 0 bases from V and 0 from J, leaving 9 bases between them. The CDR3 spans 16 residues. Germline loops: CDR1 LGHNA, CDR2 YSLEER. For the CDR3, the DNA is TGCGCCAGCAGCCAAGAGACCTTTAGCTCTGGAAACACCATATATTTT. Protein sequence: CASSQETFSSGNTIYF.

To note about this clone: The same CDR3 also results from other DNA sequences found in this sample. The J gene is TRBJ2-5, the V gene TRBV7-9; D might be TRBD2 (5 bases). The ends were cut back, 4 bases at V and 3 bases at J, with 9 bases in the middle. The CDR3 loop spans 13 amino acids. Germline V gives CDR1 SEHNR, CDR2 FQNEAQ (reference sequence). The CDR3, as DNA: TGTGCCAGCAGCTCCCAGGAGGAAGAGACCCAGTACTTC. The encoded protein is CASSSQEEETQYF. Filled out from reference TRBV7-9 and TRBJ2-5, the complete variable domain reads DTGVSQNPRHKITKRGQNVTFRCDPISEHNRLYWYRQTLGQGPEFLTYFQNEAQLEKSRLLSDRFSAERPKGSFSTLEIQRTEQGDSAMYLCASSSQEEETQYFGPGTRLLVL.

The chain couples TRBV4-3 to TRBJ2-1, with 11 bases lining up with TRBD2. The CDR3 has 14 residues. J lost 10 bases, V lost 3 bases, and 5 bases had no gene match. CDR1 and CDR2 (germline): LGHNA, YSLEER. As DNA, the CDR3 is TGCGCCAGCAGCCAGGGAACTAGCGGGGGAGAGCAGTTCTTC. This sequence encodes CASSQGTSGGEQFF.

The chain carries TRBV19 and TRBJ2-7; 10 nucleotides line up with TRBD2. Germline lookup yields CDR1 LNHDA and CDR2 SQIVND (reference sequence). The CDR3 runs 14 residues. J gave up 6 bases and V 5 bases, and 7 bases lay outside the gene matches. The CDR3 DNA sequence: TGTGCCAGTAGTCTTGATAGCGGGAGGAGCGAGCAGTACTTC. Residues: CASSLDSGRSEQYF.

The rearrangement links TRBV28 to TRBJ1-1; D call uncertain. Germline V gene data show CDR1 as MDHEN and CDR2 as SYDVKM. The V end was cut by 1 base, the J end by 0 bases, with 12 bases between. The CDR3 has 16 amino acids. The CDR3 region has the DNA TGTGCCAGCAGTTTATTAACTCTACGGATGAACACTGAAGCTTTCTTT. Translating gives CASSLLTLRMNTEAFF.

The CDR3 DNA is TGTGCCTGGAGTGTTGCGACTAGCGCTAATGAGCAGTTCTTC. Translating it yields CAWSVATSANEQFF. This chain joins TRBV30 and TRBJ2-1; 8 bases map to TRBD2. CDR1 GTSNPN and CDR2 SVGIG come from the germline V gene (reference sequence). The CDR3 sequence is 14 residues long. V was clipped by 0 bases and J by 7 bases; unmatched bases: 5.

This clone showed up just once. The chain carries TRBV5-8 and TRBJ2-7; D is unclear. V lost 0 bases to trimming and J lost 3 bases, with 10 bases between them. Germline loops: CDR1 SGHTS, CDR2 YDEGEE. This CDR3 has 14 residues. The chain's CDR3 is CASSLGGYYYEQYF. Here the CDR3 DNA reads TGTGCCAGCAGCTTGGGTGGGTACTACTACGAGCAGTACTTC.

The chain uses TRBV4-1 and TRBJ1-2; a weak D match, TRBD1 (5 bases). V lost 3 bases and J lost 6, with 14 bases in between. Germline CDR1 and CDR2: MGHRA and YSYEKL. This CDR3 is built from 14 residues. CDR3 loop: CASSHRTGLDGYTF. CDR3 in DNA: TGCGCCAGCAGCCACCGGACGGGACTGGATGGCTACACCTTC.